This T cell receptor (beta chain) was retrieved from a study of CD4+ T cells in melanoma. General study points: A reported correlation linked neoantigen-specific CD4+ T cells to CD8+, macrophage and B cell function. In melanoma, neoantigen-specific CD4+ T cells reportedly differed in differentiation state.

Sequencing was performed with immunoSEQ multiplex PCR; in TCRdb, only in-frame clones are kept and a portion is missing. The data contain 10,000 or so clones, 75% to 80% of them singletons. Trimming left V 3 bases short and J 4 bases short, with 12 bases between. CDR3 size: 15 residues. Germline CDR1 is SGHVS and CDR2 is FNYEAQ. As concerns this clone: The antigen is unknown.

The sequence derives from a human donor with melanoma. The chain uses TRBV7-6 and TRBJ2-2, with a possible D match to TRBD2 (6 bases). Sequencing used cells from a culture (not recorded whether cultured in vitro). The CDR3, as DNA: TGTGCCAGCAGCTTGACTAGGGGCTTCACCGGGGAGCTGTTTTTT. Its protein is CASSLTRGFTGELFF.